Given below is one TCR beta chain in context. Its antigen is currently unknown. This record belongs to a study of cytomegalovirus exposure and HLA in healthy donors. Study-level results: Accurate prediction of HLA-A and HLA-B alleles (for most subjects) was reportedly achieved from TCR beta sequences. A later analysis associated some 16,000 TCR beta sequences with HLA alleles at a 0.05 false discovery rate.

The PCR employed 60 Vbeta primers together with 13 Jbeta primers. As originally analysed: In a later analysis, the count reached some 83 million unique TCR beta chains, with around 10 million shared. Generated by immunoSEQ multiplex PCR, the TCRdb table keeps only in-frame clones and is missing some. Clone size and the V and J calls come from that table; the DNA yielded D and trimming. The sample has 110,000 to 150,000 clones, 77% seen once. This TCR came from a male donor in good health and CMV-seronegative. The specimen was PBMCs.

CDR3: CASRRGTGGSYNEQFF. Written as DNA, the CDR3 is TGTGCCAGCAGGAGGGGGACAGGGGGCTCCTACAATGAGCAGTTCTTC. V and J are TRBV9 and TRBJ2-1; 11 nucleotides align to TRBD1. This CDR3 spans 16 amino acids. The germline V gene has CDR1 SGDLS and CDR2 YYNGEE. The V and J ends lost 5 bases and 0 bases, in that order; junction bases with no gene match: 4.